A selection of T cell receptor beta chains follows, all from one sample in a study of OX40 agonist ivuxolimab in advanced cancers. Assay: immunoSEQ multiplex PCR; the TCRdb copy retains only in-frame clones and omits some. The sample includes under 90,000 clones, about 80% seen only once; the top ten take roughly 1.4%. This specimen was CD4+ or CD8+ T cells sorted from blood, taken in a trial of the OX40 agonist ivuxolimab. The receptors come from an adult with an advanced solid tumor such as melanoma, head and neck, liver or kidney cancer. Both conserved end residues are part of each CDR3. D genes are given only for firm matches. Rows may omit the clone size; those that give it use once, few, many or a size class.

d_gene: TRBD1; j_gene: TRBJ2-2; v_gene: TRBV5-4; abundance: .; CDR3aa: CASSFGSGGKTGELFF; CDR3nt: TGTGCCAGCAGCTTTGGGTCAGGGGGAAAAACCGGGGAGCTGTTTTTT
d_gene: .; j_gene: TRBJ1-1; v_gene: TRBV18; abundance: .; CDR3aa: CASSPGGNTEAFF; CDR3nt: TGTGCCAGCTCACCGGGGGGGAACACTGAAGCTTTCTTT
d_gene: .; j_gene: TRBJ1-4; v_gene: TRBV27; abundance: .; CDR3aa: CASSSPSRGFNEKLFF; CDR3nt: TGTGCCAGCAGTTCACCTTCGAGGGGGTTTAATGAAAAACTGTTTTTT
d_gene: TRBD1; j_gene: TRBJ2-3; v_gene: TRBV5-1; abundance: .; CDR3aa: CASRHRGDTDTQYF; CDR3nt: TGCGCCAGCAGGCACAGGGGAGACACAGATACGCAGTATTTT
d_gene: TRBD1; j_gene: TRBJ1-1; v_gene: TRBV11-2; abundance: .; CDR3aa: CASSQDRAGTEAFF; CDR3nt: TGTGCCAGCAGCCAGGACAGGGCCGGCACTGAAGCTTTCTTT
d_gene: .; j_gene: TRBJ1-3; v_gene: TRBV7-9; abundance: .; CDR3aa: CASSFARSTSGNTIYF; CDR3nt: TGTGCCAGCAGTTTTGCTCGCTCGACCTCTGGAAACACCATATATTTT
d_gene: .; j_gene: TRBJ2-7; v_gene: TRBV30; abundance: .; CDR3aa: CAWTFRTLASYEQYF; CDR3nt: TGTGCCTGGACTTTCAGGACATTGGCATCCTACGAGCAGTACTTC
d_gene: TRBD1; j_gene: TRBJ2-5; v_gene: TRBV28; abundance: .; CDR3aa: CASSSLTGFQETQYF; CDR3nt: TGTGCCAGCAGTTCTTTGACAGGGTTTCAAGAGACCCAGTACTTC
d_gene: TRBD1; j_gene: TRBJ1-1; v_gene: TRBV6-1; abundance: .; CDR3aa: CASSVRQGVAEAFF; CDR3nt: TGTGCCAGCAGTGTGAGACAGGGTGTGGCTGAAGCTTTCTTT
d_gene: .; j_gene: TRBJ2-1; v_gene: TRBV30; abundance: few; CDR3aa: CAWSTGRGHNEQFF; CDR3nt: TGTGCCTGGAGCACAGGGAGGGGGCACAATGAGCAGTTCTTC
d_gene: .; j_gene: TRBJ1-1; v_gene: TRBV23-1; abundance: few; CDR3aa: CASSFAFNLAGTEAFF; CDR3nt: TGCGCCAGCAGCTTTGCCTTCAATCTAGCGGGAACTGAAGCTTTCTTT
d_gene: .; j_gene: TRBJ2-1; v_gene: TRBV19; abundance: once; CDR3aa: CASSINLGVRDDEQFF; CDR3nt: TGTGCCAGTAGTATTAATCTGGGGGTCAGGGATGATGAGCAGTTCTTC
d_gene: .; j_gene: TRBJ1-4; v_gene: TRBV11-2; abundance: .; CDR3aa: CASSLDASRKLFF; CDR3nt: TGTGCCAGCAGCTTAGACGCAAGTCGAAAACTGTTTTTT
d_gene: TRBD1; j_gene: TRBJ1-5; v_gene: TRBV5-4; abundance: few; CDR3aa: CASSFLEDRGRVWSNQPQHF; CDR3nt: TGTGCCAGCAGCTTTTTAGAGGACAGGGGGAGGGTTTGGAGCAATCAGCCCCAGCATTTT
d_gene: .; j_gene: TRBJ2-4; v_gene: TRBV14; abundance: .; CDR3aa: CASSQASSSPIQYF; CDR3nt: TGTGCCAGCAGCCAAGCGTCGTCTAGCCCTATTCAGTACTTC
d_gene: TRBD1; j_gene: TRBJ2-7; v_gene: TRBV19; abundance: .; CDR3aa: CASSRQGSYEQYF; CDR3nt: TGTGCCAGTAGTCGACAGGGGTCGTACGAGCAGTACTTC
d_gene: .; j_gene: TRBJ1-1; v_gene: TRBV14; abundance: .; CDR3aa: CASRAANSPNTEAFF; CDR3nt: TGTGCCAGCAGAGCCGCCAACAGTCCTAACACTGAAGCTTTCTTT
d_gene: .; j_gene: TRBJ2-6; v_gene: TRBV9; abundance: .; CDR3aa: CASSEGANSGANVLTF; CDR3nt: TGTGCCAGCAGCGAAGGGGCGAACTCTGGGGCCAACGTCCTGACTTTC
d_gene: TRBD2; j_gene: TRBJ2-5; v_gene: TRBV19; abundance: .; CDR3aa: CASSFGLAGTQETQYF; CDR3nt: TGTGCCAGTAGTTTCGGACTAGCGGGGACCCAAGAGACCCAGTACTTC
d_gene: .; j_gene: TRBJ1-1; v_gene: TRBV25-1; abundance: once; CDR3aa: CASSDPPTGTEAFF; CDR3nt: TGTGCCAGCAGTGACCCCCCCACGGGAACTGAAGCTTTCTTT
d_gene: TRBD1; j_gene: TRBJ1-2; v_gene: TRBV9; abundance: once; CDR3aa: CASSVTPGGTYGYTF; CDR3nt: TGTGCCAGCAGCGTAACCCCAGGGGGGACCTATGGCTACACCTTC
d_gene: TRBD1; j_gene: TRBJ1-3; v_gene: TRBV2; abundance: .; CDR3aa: CASRGTVSGNTIYF; CDR3nt: TGTGCCAGCAGGGGGACAGTCTCTGGAAACACCATATATTTT
d_gene: .; j_gene: TRBJ2-3; v_gene: TRBV5-6; abundance: .; CDR3aa: CASSLETDTQYF; CDR3nt: TGTGCCAGCAGCTTGGAGACAGATACGCAGTATTTT
d_gene: .; j_gene: TRBJ2-3; v_gene: TRBV28; abundance: .; CDR3aa: CASSLGPAPISTDTQYF; CDR3nt: TGTGCCAGCAGTTTGGGCCCCGCCCCGATAAGCACAGATACGCAGTATTTT
d_gene: .; j_gene: TRBJ1-4; v_gene: TRBV7-2; abundance: .; CDR3aa: CASSLAARHEKLFF; CDR3nt: TGTGCCAGCAGCTTGGCAGCTCGCCATGAAAAACTGTTTTTT
d_gene: .; j_gene: TRBJ1-5; v_gene: TRBV7-2; abundance: .; CDR3aa: CASSPDYQPQHF; CDR3nt: TGTGCCAGCAGCCCAGATTATCAGCCCCAGCATTTT
d_gene: .; j_gene: TRBJ1-1; v_gene: TRBV27; abundance: .; CDR3aa: CASSLRGEAFF; CDR3nt: TGTGCCAGCAGTCTCCGCGGTGAAGCTTTCTTT
d_gene: TRBD2; j_gene: TRBJ2-7; v_gene: TRBV7-6; abundance: once; CDR3aa: CASSLEGTSGGYEQYF; CDR3nt: TGTGCCAGCAGCTTAGAAGGGACTAGCGGGGGGTACGAGCAGTACTTC
d_gene: .; j_gene: TRBJ1-5; v_gene: TRBV2; abundance: .; CDR3aa: CASRKTDNSNQPQHF; CDR3nt: TGTGCCAGCAGGAAGACAGACAATAGCAATCAGCCCCAGCATTTT
d_gene: .; j_gene: TRBJ2-1; v_gene: TRBV29-1; abundance: .; CDR3aa: CSARINIYNEQFF; CDR3nt: TGCAGCGCAAGAATCAACATCTACAATGAGCAGTTCTTC
d_gene: .; j_gene: TRBJ1-6; v_gene: TRBV6-5; abundance: .; CDR3aa: CASSYRQDYNSPLHF; CDR3nt: TGTGCCAGCAGCTACCGACAGGACTATAATTCACCCCTCCACTTT
d_gene: TRBD1; j_gene: TRBJ2-1; v_gene: TRBV6-1; abundance: .; CDR3aa: CASSEPGQGSNEQFF; CDR3nt: TGTGCCAGCAGTGAACCGGGACAGGGGAGTAATGAGCAGTTCTTC
d_gene: TRBD2; j_gene: TRBJ2-7; v_gene: TRBV5-1; abundance: .; CDR3aa: CASSWGLAGESSYEQYF; CDR3nt: TGCGCCAGCAGCTGGGGACTAGCGGGGGAAAGCTCCTACGAGCAGTACTTC
d_gene: TRBD1; j_gene: TRBJ1-6; v_gene: TRBV5-1; abundance: once; CDR3aa: CASSLAGDRGPEHF; CDR3nt: TGCGCCAGCAGCTTGGCCGGGGACAGGGGGCCGGAGCACTTT
d_gene: .; j_gene: TRBJ2-5; v_gene: TRBV6-1; abundance: .; CDR3aa: CASSAPGRGETQYF; CDR3nt: TGTGCCAGCAGTGCGCCAGGGAGAGGGGAGACCCAGTACTTC
d_gene: TRBD1; j_gene: TRBJ2-3; v_gene: TRBV25-1; abundance: .; CDR3aa: CASSAGTGPRETDTQYF; CDR3nt: TGTGCCAGCAGTGCGGGGACAGGCCCGAGGGAAACAGATACGCAGTATTTT
d_gene: .; j_gene: TRBJ2-7; v_gene: TRBV5-1; abundance: once; CDR3aa: CASSLVRNPLGSYEQYF; CDR3nt: TGCGCCAGCAGCTTGGTTAGAAACCCCCTGGGGTCCTACGAGCAGTACTTC
d_gene: TRBD1; j_gene: TRBJ1-5; v_gene: TRBV5-1; abundance: .; CDR3aa: CASSLGDRGNQPQHF; CDR3nt: TGCGCCAGCAGCTTGGGGGACAGGGGAAATCAGCCCCAGCATTTT
d_gene: .; j_gene: TRBJ2-2; v_gene: TRBV10-1; abundance: .; CDR3aa: CASSDAGLRPTGELFF; CDR3nt: TGCGCCAGCAGTGACGCGGGGCTACGACCCACCGGGGAGCTGTTTTTT
d_gene: TRBD2; j_gene: TRBJ2-3; v_gene: TRBV5-4; abundance: .; CDR3aa: CAVGGEVSTDTQYF; CDR3nt: TGTGCCGTCGGGGGGGAGGTGAGCACAGATACGCAGTATTTT
d_gene: .; j_gene: TRBJ2-5; v_gene: TRBV7-8; abundance: .; CDR3aa: CASSLTTRQETQYF; CDR3nt: TGTGCCAGCAGCTTAACCACACGACAAGAGACCCAGTACTTC
d_gene: .; j_gene: TRBJ1-1; v_gene: TRBV9; abundance: .; CDR3aa: CASSVDWYTEAFF; CDR3nt: TGTGCCAGCAGCGTAGATTGGTACACTGAAGCTTTCTTT
d_gene: .; j_gene: TRBJ2-7; v_gene: TRBV6-6; abundance: .; CDR3aa: CASSRDTYEQYF; CDR3nt: TGTGCCAGCAGTCGGGACACCTACGAGCAGTACTTC